The T cell receptor beta chain described here comes from a study of patients and donors after allogeneic stem cell transplantation. TCRdb reprocessed the RT-PCR reads via MiXCR and lists one record per CDR3 protein. The sample lists tens of thousands of distinct CDR3 sequences, around 5% occurring once. The table lists this clonotype with a few counts. Germline V gene data show CDR1 as KGHDR and CDR2 as SFDVKD. Trimming stripped 4 bases from V and 7 bases from J, with 7 bases between. The length of the CDR3 is 12 residues. The V and J genes are TRBV24-1 and TRBJ1-5, with D unresolved. The sequenced sample was blood, either unsorted or a sorted T cell fraction (not recorded which). The origin of this receptor is a human donor who was either an allogeneic HSCT recipient or a stem cell or donor lymphocyte infusion donor (not recorded which). It is not recorded whose cells these are; they may come from a transplant donor. The CDR3 is CATSDHGQPQHF. CDR3 sequence (DNA): TGTGCCACCAGTGACCATGGCCAGCCCCAGCATTTT.